Listed here is a single TCR beta chain. Its antigen is still unknown. The sample is drawn from a study of T cells after yellow fever vaccination. Findings and caveats of the study: The secondary response showed a weaker magnitude and a faster peak, day 5 versus 15.

Germline values: CDR1 MGHRA, CDR2 YSYEKL. The CDR3 has 14 residues. The V end was cut by 0 bases, the J end by 6 bases, with 10 bases between. Using its own MiXCR run on the 5' RACE reads, TCRdb lists one record per CDR3 protein. In the table there are 150,000 to 200,000 distinct CDR3 sequences, 9.5% to 12% of which are singletons. This TCR derives from a young man who received the YFV17D yellow fever vaccine. The sequencing here drew on CD8+ T cells sorted from PBMCs, taken 15 days after the yellow fever booster vaccination. The V call is TRBV4-1, the J call TRBJ2-3, with a tentative D call TRBD2 (6 bases). CDR3 in amino acids: CASSQERGGDTQYF. CDR3 coding DNA: TGCGCCAGCAGCCAAGAGCGGGGCGGGGATACGCAGTATTTT.